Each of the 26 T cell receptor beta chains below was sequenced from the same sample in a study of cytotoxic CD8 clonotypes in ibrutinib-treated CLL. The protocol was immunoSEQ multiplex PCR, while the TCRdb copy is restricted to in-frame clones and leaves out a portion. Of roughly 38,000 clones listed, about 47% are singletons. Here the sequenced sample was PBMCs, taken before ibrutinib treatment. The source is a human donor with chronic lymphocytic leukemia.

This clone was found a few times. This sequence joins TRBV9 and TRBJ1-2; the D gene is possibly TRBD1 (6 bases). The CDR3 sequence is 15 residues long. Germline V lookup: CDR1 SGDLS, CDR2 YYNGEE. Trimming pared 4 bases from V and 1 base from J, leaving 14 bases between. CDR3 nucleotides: TGTGCCAGCAGCCTTCTCCCGGACAGTAACTATGGCTACACCTTC. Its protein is CASSLLPDSNYGYTF.

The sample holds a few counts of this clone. CDR3 in amino acids: CASSQVKEFNSVLHF. For the CDR3, the DNA is TGCGCCAGCAGCCAAGTGAAAGAATTTAATTCAGTCCTCCACTTT. The chain carries TRBV4-1 and TRBJ1-6; D is uncertain. CDR1 is MGHRA, CDR2 YSYEKL, per germline. The V end lost 1 base, the J end lost 15 bases, and 19 bases lay between the germline ends. The CDR3 sequence is 15 residues long.

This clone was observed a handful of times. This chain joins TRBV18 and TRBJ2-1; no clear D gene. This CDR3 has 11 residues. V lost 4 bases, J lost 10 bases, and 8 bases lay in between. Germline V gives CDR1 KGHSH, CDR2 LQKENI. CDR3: CASSQIEEQFF. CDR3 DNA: TGTGCCAGCTCACAGATTGAAGAGCAGTTCTTC.

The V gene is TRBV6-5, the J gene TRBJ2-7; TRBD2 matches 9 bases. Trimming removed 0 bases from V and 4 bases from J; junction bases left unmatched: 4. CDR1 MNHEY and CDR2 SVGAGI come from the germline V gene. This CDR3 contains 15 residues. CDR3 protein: CASSYSAGGPYEQYF. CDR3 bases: TGTGCCAGCAGTTACTCGGCGGGGGGGCCGTACGAGCAGTACTTC.

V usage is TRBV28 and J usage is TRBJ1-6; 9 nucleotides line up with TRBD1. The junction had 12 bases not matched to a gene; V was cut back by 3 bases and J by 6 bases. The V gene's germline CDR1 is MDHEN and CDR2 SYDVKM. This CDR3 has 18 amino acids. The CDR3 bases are TGTGCCAGCAGTTTTGGACAGGGGCTTACCATATTTAATTCACCCCTCCACTTT. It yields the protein CASSFGQGLTIFNSPLHF.

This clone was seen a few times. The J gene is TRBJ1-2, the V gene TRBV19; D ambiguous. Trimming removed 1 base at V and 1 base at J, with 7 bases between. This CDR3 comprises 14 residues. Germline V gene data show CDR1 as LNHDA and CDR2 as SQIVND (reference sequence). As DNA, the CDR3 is TGTGCCAGTAGTATAGGAGCTTTTAACTATGGCTACACCTTC. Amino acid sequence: CASSIGAFNYGYTF.

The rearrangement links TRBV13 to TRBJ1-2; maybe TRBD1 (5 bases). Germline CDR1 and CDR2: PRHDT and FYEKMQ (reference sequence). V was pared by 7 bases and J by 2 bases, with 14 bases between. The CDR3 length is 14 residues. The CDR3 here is CASTLGEGNYGYTF. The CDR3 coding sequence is TGTGCCAGCACCCTAGGGGAGGGGAACTATGGCTACACCTTC.

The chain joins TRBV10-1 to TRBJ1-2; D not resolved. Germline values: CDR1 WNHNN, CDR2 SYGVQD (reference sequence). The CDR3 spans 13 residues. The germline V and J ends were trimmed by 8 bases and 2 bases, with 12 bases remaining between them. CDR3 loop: CASFGRSNYGYTF. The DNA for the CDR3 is TGCGCCAGCTTTGGACGCTCCAACTATGGCTACACCTTC.

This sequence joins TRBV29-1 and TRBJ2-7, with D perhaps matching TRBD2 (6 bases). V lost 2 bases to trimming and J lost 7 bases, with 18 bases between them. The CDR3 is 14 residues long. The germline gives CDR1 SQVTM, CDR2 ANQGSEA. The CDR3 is CSVEIRRDAGEQYF. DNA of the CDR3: TGCAGCGTTGAAATCCGGAGGGACGCGGGGGAGCAGTACTTC.

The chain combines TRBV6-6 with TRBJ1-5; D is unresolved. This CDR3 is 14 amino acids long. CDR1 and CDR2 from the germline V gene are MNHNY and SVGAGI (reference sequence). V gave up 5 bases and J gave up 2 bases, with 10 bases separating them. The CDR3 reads CASSASRGNQPQHF. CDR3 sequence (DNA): TGTGCCAGCAGTGCCTCCCGGGGCAATCAGCCCCAGCATTTT.

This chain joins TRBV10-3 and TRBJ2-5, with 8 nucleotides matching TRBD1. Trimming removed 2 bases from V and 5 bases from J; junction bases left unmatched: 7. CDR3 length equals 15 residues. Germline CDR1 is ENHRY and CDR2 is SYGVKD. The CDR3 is CAISEGRGRGETQYF. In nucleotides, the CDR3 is TGTGCCATCAGTGAGGGCAGGGGGCGCGGGGAGACCCAGTACTTC.

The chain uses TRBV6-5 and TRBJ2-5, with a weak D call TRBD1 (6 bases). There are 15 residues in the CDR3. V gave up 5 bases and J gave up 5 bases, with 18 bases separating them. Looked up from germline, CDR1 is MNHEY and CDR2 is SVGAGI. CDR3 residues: CASSPPGLRGETQYF. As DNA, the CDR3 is TGTGCCAGCAGTCCGCCGGGCCTAAGGGGGGAGACCCAGTACTTC.

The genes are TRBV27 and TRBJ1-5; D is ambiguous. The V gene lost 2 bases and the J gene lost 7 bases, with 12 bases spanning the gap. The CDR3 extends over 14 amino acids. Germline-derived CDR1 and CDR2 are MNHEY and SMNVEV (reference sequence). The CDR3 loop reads CASSLRPSEQPQHF. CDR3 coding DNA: TGTGCCAGCAGTTTACGACCATCGGAACAGCCCCAGCATTTT.

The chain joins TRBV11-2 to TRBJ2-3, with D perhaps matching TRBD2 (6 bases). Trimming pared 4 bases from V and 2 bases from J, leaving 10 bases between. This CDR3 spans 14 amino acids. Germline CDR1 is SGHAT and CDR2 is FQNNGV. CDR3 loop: CASSSGVTTDTQYF. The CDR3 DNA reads TGTGCCAGCAGCTCGGGGGTTACCACAGATACGCAGTATTTT.

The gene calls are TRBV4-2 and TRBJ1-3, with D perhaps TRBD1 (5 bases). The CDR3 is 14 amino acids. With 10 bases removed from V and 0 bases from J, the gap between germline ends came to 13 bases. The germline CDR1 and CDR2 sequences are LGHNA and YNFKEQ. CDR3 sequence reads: CATRDGYSGNTIYF. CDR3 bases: TGTGCCACTCGGGACGGCTACTCTGGAAACACCATATATTTT.

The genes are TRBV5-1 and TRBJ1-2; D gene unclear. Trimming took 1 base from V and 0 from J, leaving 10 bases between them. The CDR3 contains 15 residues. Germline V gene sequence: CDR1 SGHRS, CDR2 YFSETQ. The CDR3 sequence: CASSLFGGTNYGYTF. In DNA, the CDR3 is TGCGCCAGCAGCTTGTTCGGAGGAACTAACTATGGCTACACCTTC. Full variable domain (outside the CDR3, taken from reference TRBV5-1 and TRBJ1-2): KAGVTQTPRYLIKTRGQQVTLSCSPISGHRSVSWYQQTPGQGLQFLFEYFSETQRNKGNFPGRFSGRQFSNSRSEMNVSTLELGDSALYLCASSLFGGTNYGYTFGSGTRLTVV.

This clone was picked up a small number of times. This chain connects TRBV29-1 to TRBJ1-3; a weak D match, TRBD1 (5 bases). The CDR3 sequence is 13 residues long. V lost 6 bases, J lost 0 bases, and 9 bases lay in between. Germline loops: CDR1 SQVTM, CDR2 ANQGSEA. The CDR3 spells CSVLTDSGNTIYF. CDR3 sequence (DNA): TGCAGCGTGCTGACAGACTCTGGAAACACCATATATTTT.

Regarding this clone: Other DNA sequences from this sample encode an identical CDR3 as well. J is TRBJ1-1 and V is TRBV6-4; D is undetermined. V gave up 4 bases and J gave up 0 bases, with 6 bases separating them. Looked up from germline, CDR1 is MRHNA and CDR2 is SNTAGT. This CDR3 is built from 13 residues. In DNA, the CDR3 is TGTGCCAGCAGTGCCCAGCTGAACACTGAAGCTTTCTTT. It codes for CASSAQLNTEAFF.

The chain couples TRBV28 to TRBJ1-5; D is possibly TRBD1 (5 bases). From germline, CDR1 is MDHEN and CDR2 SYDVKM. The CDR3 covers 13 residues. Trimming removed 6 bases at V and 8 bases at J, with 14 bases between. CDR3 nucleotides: TGTGCCAGCAGGCGTCTTGGGGGGGAGCCCCAGCATTTT. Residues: CASRRLGGEPQHF.

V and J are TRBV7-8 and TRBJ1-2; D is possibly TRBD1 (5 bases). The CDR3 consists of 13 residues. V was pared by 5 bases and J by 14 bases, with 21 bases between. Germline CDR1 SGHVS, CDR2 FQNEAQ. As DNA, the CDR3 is TGTGCCAGCAGCCCAACCGTTTCGGGGCAGTATACCTTC. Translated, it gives CASSPTVSGQYTF.

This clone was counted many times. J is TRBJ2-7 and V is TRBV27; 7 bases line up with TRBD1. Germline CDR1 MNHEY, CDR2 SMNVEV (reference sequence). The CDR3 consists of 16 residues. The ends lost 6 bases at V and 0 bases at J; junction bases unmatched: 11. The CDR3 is CASSYRGQVSSYEQYF. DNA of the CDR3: TGTGCCAGCAGCTATAGAGGACAGGTCAGCTCCTACGAGCAGTACTTC.

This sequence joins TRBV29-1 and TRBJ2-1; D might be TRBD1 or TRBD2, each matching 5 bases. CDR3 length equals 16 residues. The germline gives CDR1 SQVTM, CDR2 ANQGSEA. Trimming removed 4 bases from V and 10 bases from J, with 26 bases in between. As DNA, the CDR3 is TGCAGCGTTGGTCTCGGGACCCACCCCGAATACGCGGAGCAGTTCTTC. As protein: CSVGLGTHPEYAEQFF.

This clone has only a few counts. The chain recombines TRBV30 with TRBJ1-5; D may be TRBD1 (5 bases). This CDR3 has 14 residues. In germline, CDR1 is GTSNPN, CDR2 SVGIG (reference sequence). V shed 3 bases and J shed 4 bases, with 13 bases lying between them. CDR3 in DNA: TGTGCCTGGAGGGGCGGGACCGAGAATCAGCCCCAGCATTTT. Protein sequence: CAWRGGTENQPQHF.

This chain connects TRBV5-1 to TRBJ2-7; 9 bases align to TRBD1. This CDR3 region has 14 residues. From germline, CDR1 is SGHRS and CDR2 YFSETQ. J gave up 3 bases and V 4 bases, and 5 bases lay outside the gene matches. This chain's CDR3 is CASSLWGQGYEQYF. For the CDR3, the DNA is TGCGCCAGCAGCCTCTGGGGACAGGGCTACGAGCAGTACTTC. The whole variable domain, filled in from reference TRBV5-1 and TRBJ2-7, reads KAGVTQTPRYLIKTRGQQVTLSCSPISGHRSVSWYQQTPGQGLQFLFEYFSETQRNKGNFPGRFSGRQFSNSRSEMNVSTLELGDSALYLCASSLWGQGYEQYFGPGTRLTVT.

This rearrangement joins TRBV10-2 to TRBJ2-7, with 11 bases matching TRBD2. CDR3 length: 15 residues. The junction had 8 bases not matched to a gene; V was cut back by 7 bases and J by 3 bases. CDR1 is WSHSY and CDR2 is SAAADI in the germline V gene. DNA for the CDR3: TGCGCCAGCACCGCGCCTAGCGGGGGGTACTACGAGCAGTACTTC. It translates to CASTAPSGGYYEQYF.

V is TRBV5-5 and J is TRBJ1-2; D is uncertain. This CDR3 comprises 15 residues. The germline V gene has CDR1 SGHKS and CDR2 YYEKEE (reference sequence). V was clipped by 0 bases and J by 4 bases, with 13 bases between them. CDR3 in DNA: TGTGCCAGCAGCTTGGTGGTCTCCGGCGGCTATGGCTACACCTTC. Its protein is CASSLVVSGGYGYTF. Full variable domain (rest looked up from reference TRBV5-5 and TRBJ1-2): DAGVTQSPTHLIKTRGQQVTLRCSPISGHKSVSWYQQVLGQGPQFIFQYYEKEERGRGNFPDRFSARQFPNYSSELNVNALLLGDSALYLCASSLVVSGGYGYTFGSGTRLTVV.